Each of the 5 T cell receptor beta chains below was sequenced from the same sample in a study of naive and memory T cell subsets. No antigen has been assigned to these receptors. The beta constant-region primer was an equimolar mix of two oligonucleotides covering TRBC1 and TRBC2. Ligated cDNA was amplified by four rounds of PCR with nested alpha and beta constant-region primers and SP2. One entry per CDR3 protein results from TCRdb running MiXCR on the UMI-ligation and nested PCR reads. This sample carries more than 95,000 distinct CDR3 sequences, roughly 15% of them seen once, and the ten largest clones take around 2.8%. Study-wide points: A few larger clonotypes appeared in naive repertoires, especially CD8, possibly memory cells re-expressing CD45RA.

Sequences were obtained from naive CD8+ T cells from blood. Receptors originate from a human donor in good health.

There are many counts of this clonotype. The rearrangement uses TRBV28 and TRBJ2-2, with TRBD1 matching 7 bases. Germline CDR1 and CDR2: MDHEN and SYDVKM. The CDR3 covers 16 residues. Trimming at V came to 3 bases and at J to 6 bases, leaving 10 bases not matched to a gene. CDR3 residues: CASSFFRPTGAGELFF. The CDR3 coding sequence is TGTGCCAGCAGTTTTTTCCGGCCTACAGGGGCCGGGGAGCTGTTTTTT. The complete variable domain, with remaining parts taken from reference TRBV28 and TRBJ2-2, reads DVKVTQSSRYLVKRTGEKVFLECVQDMDHENMFWYRQDPGLGLRLIYFSYDVKMKEKGDIPEGYSVSREKKERFSLILESASTNQTSMYLCASSFFRPTGAGELFFGEGSRLTVL.

The chain uses TRBV29-1 and TRBJ1-1, with 9 bases lining up with TRBD1. The CDR3 runs 14 residues. J lost 1 base, V lost 6 bases, and 6 bases had no gene match. Germline V gives CDR1 SQVTM, CDR2 ANQGSEA. The CDR3 nucleotides are TGCAGCGTCATGGTGACAGGGGGGAACACTGAAGCTTTCTTT. Translating it yields CSVMVTGGNTEAFF.

This clonotype was seen repeatedly, ten times or more. The chain uses TRBV9 and TRBJ1-1; D possibly corresponds to TRBD1 (5 bases). This CDR3 comprises 13 residues. Trimming cost V 4 bases and J 2 bases, with 9 bases left between them. CDR1 is SGDLS and CDR2 is YYNGEE in the germline V gene. The CDR3 coding sequence is TGTGCCAGCAGCCCTGACAGTAACACTGAAGCTTTCTTT. Amino acid sequence: CASSPDSNTEAFF.

The gene calls are TRBV2 and TRBJ2-6; D ambiguous. The germline V gene has CDR1 SNHLY and CDR2 FYNNEI. V lost 8 bases and J 2 bases, leaving 10 bases between the germline ends. The CDR3 is made up of 14 amino acids. The CDR3 DNA follows: TGTGCCAGCTCCCCATTAGCTGGGGCCAACGTCCTGACTTTC. It yields the protein CASSPLAGANVLTF.

This clonotype appeared many times. The chain combines TRBV25-1 with TRBJ1-2; a weak D match, TRBD1 (6 bases). The germline CDR1 and CDR2 sequences are MGHDK and SYGVNS. V lost 4 bases and J lost 7, with 13 bases in between. CDR3 length: 13 amino acids. The CDR3 sequence is CASSGGTFLGYTF. CDR3 DNA: TGTGCCAGCAGTGGTGGGACATTTCTTGGCTACACCTTC.